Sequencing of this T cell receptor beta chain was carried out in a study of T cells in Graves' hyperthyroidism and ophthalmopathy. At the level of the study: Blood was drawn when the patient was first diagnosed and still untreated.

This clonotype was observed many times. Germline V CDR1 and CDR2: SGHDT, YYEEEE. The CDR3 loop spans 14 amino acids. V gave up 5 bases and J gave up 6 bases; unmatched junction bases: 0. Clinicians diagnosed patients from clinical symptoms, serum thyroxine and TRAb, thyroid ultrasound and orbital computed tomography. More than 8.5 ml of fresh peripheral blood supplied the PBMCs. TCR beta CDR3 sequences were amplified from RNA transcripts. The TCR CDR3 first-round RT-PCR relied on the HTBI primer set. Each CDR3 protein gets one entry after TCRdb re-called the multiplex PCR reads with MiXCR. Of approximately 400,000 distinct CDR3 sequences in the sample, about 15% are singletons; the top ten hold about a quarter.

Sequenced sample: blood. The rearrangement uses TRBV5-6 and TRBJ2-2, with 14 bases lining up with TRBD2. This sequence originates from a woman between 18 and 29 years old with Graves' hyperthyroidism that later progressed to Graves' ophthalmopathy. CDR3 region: CASRTSGRAGELFF. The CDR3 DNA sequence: TGTGCCAGCAGGACTAGCGGGAGGGCCGGGGAGCTGTTTTTT.